This T cell receptor beta chain was observed in a study of control samples from healthy donors and cancer patients. The CDR3 is made up of 13 amino acids. Between the trimmed V and J ends, which lost 2 bases and 5 bases, there was a span of 7 bases. Germline CDR1 MNHNS, CDR2 SASEGT. The method was immunoSEQ multiplex PCR; TCRdb's version includes in-frame clones alone and lacks a portion of them. The table lists about 140,000 clones, approximately 94% of them singletons, with around 12% in the top ten. Specimen: blood. This chain uses TRBV6-1 with TRBJ1-5, with D possibly matching TRBD1 (5 bases). This TCR was recovered from a man aged 35 to 55 in good health. CDR3 nucleotide sequence: TGTGCCAGCAGTGAACTCAGGGATCAGCCCCAGCATTTT. It yields the protein CASSELRDQPQHF.